This TCR beta chain was sequenced in a study of PD-1 blockade in classical Hodgkin lymphoma. Brentuximab vedotin exposure varied among the patients, all of whom had relapsed after autologous stem cell transplantation. Patients' outcomes at their best amounted to complete response, partial response or progressive disease. Only in-frame clones appear in the TCRdb table, and some are missing; sequencing was by immunoSEQ multiplex PCR. Of some 50,000 clones detected, approximately 73% appear once; the ten largest clones hold approximately 11%. The sequence derives from a human donor with classical Hodgkin lymphoma. Sequences were derived from peripheral blood mononuclear cells (PBMCs), sampled at baseline.

The CDR3, as DNA: TGTGCCAGCAGCTCCCGGGGGGCTAGCGGCACTAGCACAGATACGCAGTATTTT. Protein: CASSSRGASGTSTDTQYF. The rearrangement links TRBV11-2 to TRBJ2-3, with TRBD2 as a possible D gene (7 bases). The germline V gene has CDR1 SGHAT and CDR2 FQNNGV. This CDR3 contains 18 residues. Trimming cost V 4 bases and J 0 bases, with 20 bases left between them. Drawing the rest from reference TRBV11-2 and TRBJ2-3, the complete variable domain is EAGVAQSPRYKIIEKRQSVAFWCNPISGHATLYWYQQILGQGPKLLIQFQNNGVVDDSQLPKDRFSAERLKGVDSTLKIQPAKLEDSAVYLCASSSRGASGTSTDTQYFGPGTRLTVL.